These 28 T cell receptor beta chains share one sample of origin, sequenced in a study of blood T cells in healthy people across ages. Using a J-beta primer mix together with a sample-barcoded 5' primer, a second PCR was run for about 6 to 12 cycles. Each CDR3 protein gets one entry after TCRdb re-called the 5' RACE reads with MiXCR. The table includes about 640,000 distinct CDR3 sequences, 58% detected once. The sample was blood. The receptors originated from a man in his 60s in good health.

There are a few counts of this clonotype. This chain joins TRBV7-9 and TRBJ1-2; D unclear. The CDR3 has 13 amino acids. Germline values: CDR1 SEHNR, CDR2 FQNEAQ (reference sequence). Trimming cost V 3 bases and J 8 bases, with 13 bases left between them. This CDR3 reads CASSFGNWMGYTF. CDR3 DNA sequence: TGTGCCAGCAGCTTTGGGAATTGGATGGGCTACACCTTC.

Concerning this clonotype: A much larger clone lies one base from this, so it may be a read error. V gene TRBV29-1 combines with J gene TRBJ2-5, with D tentatively TRBD2 (6 bases). There are 15 residues in the CDR3. The germline gives CDR1 SQVTM, CDR2 ANQGSEA. Trimming stripped 4 bases from V and 11 bases from J, with 26 bases between. The CDR3 DNA is TGCAGCGTTGCGAGGGCGGGTAAGGGGCTACGGGAGCAGTACTTC. Residues: CSVARAGKGLREQYF.

This rearrangement joins TRBV6-6 to TRBJ2-3; 9 nucleotides agree with TRBD2. V lost 2 bases and J lost 1; bases outside the gene matches: 7. Germline loops: CDR1 MNHNY, CDR2 SVGAGI (reference sequence). The CDR3 is 17 residues long. CDR3 sequence (DNA): TGTGCCAGCAGTTACACAGACGGACTAGCGCGCACAGATACGCAGTATTTT. Translation: CASSYTDGLARTDTQYF.

The chain joins TRBV20-1 to TRBJ2-7, with 9 positions matching TRBD1. Gene TRBJ2-5 matches the end of the DNA better, so the J call may be wrong. The CDR3 covers 15 residues. The germline V gene encodes CDR1 DFQATT and CDR2 SNEGSKA (reference sequence). CDR3 sequence: CSARLGTGFGETQYF. The CDR3 nucleotides read TGCAGTGCTAGACTCGGGACAGGGTTTGGAGAGACCCAGTACTTC.

This rearrangement joins TRBV20-1 to TRBJ2-7; 15 bases align to TRBD2. Near its end, the DNA agrees better with TRBJ2-5, so the J call may be wrong. The CDR3 spans 13 residues. The germline CDR1 and CDR2 sequences are DFQATT and SNEGSKA (reference sequence). The CDR3 sequence: CSVGLAGGETQYF. Written as DNA, the CDR3 is TGCAGTGTCGGACTAGCGGGGGGGGAGACCCAGTACTTC.

The table lists this clonotype with many counts. The chain employs TRBV13 and TRBJ2-1; 10 bases match TRBD2. The ends lost 5 bases at V and 8 bases at J; junction bases unmatched: 9. The length of the CDR3 is 15 residues. CDR1 is PRHDT, CDR2 FYEKMQ, per germline (reference sequence). The DNA of the CDR3 is TGTGCCAGCAGCCTTCCGGGACTAGCGAGTCATGAGCAGTTCTTC. It translates to CASSLPGLASHEQFF.

The V and J genes are TRBV3-1 and TRBJ2-1; a possible D gene is TRBD1 (5 bases). Per the germline V gene, CDR1 is LGHDT and CDR2 is YNNKEL (reference sequence). V lost 2 bases to trimming and J lost 9 bases, with 17 bases between them. The CDR3 is 15 residues long. The CDR3 DNA reads TGTGCCAGCAGCCAAACAGGTATGGGCGAGAGTGAGCAGTTCTTC. Residues: CASSQTGMGESEQFF.

Written as DNA, the CDR3 is TGTGCCAGCAGTTACTCTGGTGTGCCCCGAGAGGAGCAGTTCTTC. Its protein product is CASSYSGVPREEQFF. This chain connects TRBV6-5 to TRBJ2-1; no firm D call. Germline lookup yields CDR1 MNHEY and CDR2 SVGAGI. V lost 0 bases and J lost 10, with 16 bases in between. CDR3 size: 15 residues.

The V call is TRBV20-1, the J call TRBJ1-2, with 8 positions matching TRBD1. Germline CDR1 reads DFQATT; CDR2 reads SNEGSKA (reference sequence). Unmatched junction bases numbered 8, after V lost 4 bases and J lost 4 bases. The CDR3 is 14 amino acids. As DNA, the CDR3 is TGCAGTGCTATTCAGGGGGCGGCTTCCTATGGCTACACCTTC. Translated: CSAIQGAASYGYTF.

This chain uses TRBV4-1 with TRBJ1-1; D perhaps matches TRBD1 (6 bases). Germline CDR1 MGHRA, CDR2 YSYEKL. V lost 0 bases to trimming and J lost 7 bases, with 12 bases between them. The CDR3 loop spans 14 amino acids. The CDR3 DNA sequence: TGCGCCAGCAGCCAAGAGGGGGGAGGGGGTGAAGCTTTCTTT. Its protein product is CASSQEGGGGEAFF.

With respect to this clonotype: This may be a read error: a much more frequent sequence differs by one nucleotide. The V call is TRBV7-2, the J call TRBJ2-7, with D hard to call. The J call may be incorrect, as the DNA end agrees better with TRBJ2-5. Germline CDR1 SGHTA, CDR2 FQGNSA. CDR3 length: 14 residues. The chain's CDR3 is CASSVGSNGETQYF. In DNA, the CDR3 is TGTGCCAGCAGCGTAGGTTCTAACGGGGAGACCCAGTACTTC.

This clonotype came up many times. The chain combines TRBV11-2 with TRBJ2-5; D is ambiguous. The germline gives CDR1 SGHAT, CDR2 FQNNGV. There are 12 residues in the CDR3. V was trimmed by 2 bases and J by 4 bases, leaving 5 bases between them. CDR3 DNA sequence: TGTGCCAGCAGCTTAAATCGAGAGACCCAGTACTTC. As protein: CASSLNRETQYF.

The J gene is TRBJ2-7, the V gene TRBV3-1; 12 positions match TRBD2. Germline V gives CDR1 LGHDT, CDR2 YNNKEL (reference sequence). V was pared by 0 bases and J by 5 bases, with 8 bases of the junction left unmatched. This CDR3 has 17 residues. The CDR3 here is CASSQDAASGGADEQYF. The CDR3 nucleotides are TGTGCCAGCAGCCAAGATGCTGCTAGCGGGGGGGCGGACGAGCAGTACTTC.

This clonotype was counted a few times. The chain is built from TRBV5-5 and TRBJ2-7; TRBD1 or TRBD2 may be the D gene (5 bases each). Trimming stripped 4 bases from V and 2 bases from J, with 16 bases between. This CDR3 spans 15 amino acids. Germline assignment: CDR1 SGHKS and CDR2 YYEKEE (reference sequence). In nucleotides, the CDR3 is TGTGCCAGCAGCCGAGGGGCCTTGGACCCCTACGAGCAGTACTTC. Its protein is CASSRGALDPYEQYF.

The chain recombines TRBV7-2 with TRBJ2-4; 14 nucleotides match TRBD2. The assigned J gene may be wrong: the sequence end matches TRBJ2-5 better. The CDR3 extends over 17 amino acids. Germline V CDR1 and CDR2: SGHTA, FQGNSA. As DNA, the CDR3 is TGTGCCAGCAGCTCGGGACTAGCGGGAGAGCAGGAAGAGACCCAGTACTTC. This translates into CASSSGLAGEQEETQYF.

The chain joins TRBV2 to TRBJ1-5, with no clear D. The CDR3 is made up of 14 amino acids. V dropped 7 bases and J dropped 0 bases, with 10 bases sitting between them. Germline values: CDR1 SNHLY, CDR2 FYNNEI. The chain's CDR3 is CASNIRYSNQPQHF. In DNA form, the CDR3 reads TGTGCCAGCAATATCCGATATAGCAATCAGCCCCAGCATTTT. The full variable domain, in which reference TRBV2 and TRBJ1-5 provide the parts outside the CDR3, is EPEVTQTPSHQVTQMGQEVILRCVPISNHLYFYWYRQILGQKVEFLVSFYNNEISEKSEIFDDQFSVERPDGSNFTLKIRSTKLEDSAMYFCASNIRYSNQPQHFGDGTRLSIL.

This rearrangement joins TRBV7-9 to TRBJ1-2, with unresolved D. This CDR3 contains 13 residues. The V end was cut by 3 bases, the J end by 4 bases, with 9 bases between. Germline CDR1 is SEHNR and CDR2 is FQNEAQ (reference sequence). DNA of the CDR3: TGTGCCAGCAGCTTCGGCCAGTCCTATGGCTACACCTTC. Residues: CASSFGQSYGYTF.

The CDR3 loop is CSARPGGPRETQYF. In nucleotides, the CDR3 is TGCAGTGCTAGACCTGGGGGGCCGAGAGAGACCCAGTACTTC. The chain is built from TRBV20-1 and TRBJ2-4, with D perhaps TRBD1 or TRBD2 (6 bases each). The DNA end is a closer match to TRBJ2-5, so the J assignment may be wrong. CDR3 length: 14 amino acids. Germline loops: CDR1 DFQATT, CDR2 SNEGSKA (reference sequence).

The genes are TRBV2 and TRBJ2-7; D not certain. The J call may not be correct, given that the DNA end is closer to TRBJ2-5. This CDR3 has 13 amino acids. Germline V gives CDR1 SNHLY, CDR2 FYNNEI. CDR3 DNA: TGTGCCAGCAGTGAAATTCACCAAGAGACCCAGTACTTC. Translation gives CASSEIHQETQYF.

The gene calls are TRBV27 and TRBJ1-1, with TRBD1 matching 10 bases. Per germline, CDR1 MNHEY and CDR2 SMNVEV (reference sequence). V shed 6 bases and J 6 bases; nucleotides not matched to a gene: 4. This CDR3 region has 13 residues. The CDR3 DNA sequence: TGTGCCAGCAGACGGGACAGGGGCCCTGAAGCTTTCTTT. Amino acids: CASRRDRGPEAFF.

The rearrangement joins TRBV6-5 to TRBJ2-7; the D is unclear. CDR1 and CDR2 (germline): MNHEY, SVGAGI. V lost 6 bases and J lost 3, with 21 bases in between. The CDR3 has 16 residues. CDR3 sequence (DNA): TGTGCCAGCAGCCCCTCCCGCTGGGATCGGTACTACGAGCAGTACTTC. Translating it yields CASSPSRWDRYYEQYF.

In the case of this clonotype: This may arise from a read error, as a much more abundant clone is one base away. The chain combines TRBV6-2 or TRBV6-3 with TRBJ2-1, with 9 bases fitting TRBD2. The CDR3 runs to 17 residues. J lost 4 bases, V lost 8 bases, and 15 bases had no gene match. Germline V gene data show CDR1 as MNHEY and CDR2 as SVGEGT. The CDR3 loop reads CASSLGSGGGAYNEQFF. In DNA form, the CDR3 reads TGTGCCAGCTCACTCGGCTCTGGCGGGGGGGCATACAATGAGCAGTTCTTC.

The chain combines TRBV11-2 with TRBJ2-4; 7 nucleotides line up with TRBD2. CDR3 length equals 13 residues. V lost 6 bases, J lost 13 bases, and 12 bases stayed unmatched. From germline, CDR1 is SGHAT and CDR2 FQNNGV. The CDR3 loop reads CASSSDMRRGQYF. The CDR3 region has the DNA TGTGCCAGCAGTTCGGACATGAGGCGGGGGCAGTACTTC.

The sample holds a few counts of this clonotype. In DNA form, the CDR3 reads TGTGCCAACCTCCGACAGGGGACGATCCACGAGCAGTACTTC. Its protein is CANLRQGTIHEQYF. This chain uses TRBV14 with TRBJ2-5; 8 bases are a match to TRBD1. Matching the DNA end better, TRBJ2-7 makes the J call doubtful. Germline lookup yields CDR1 SGHDN and CDR2 FVKESK. The CDR3 totals 14 residues.

This clonotype turned up a few times. The J gene is TRBJ2-5, the V gene TRBV29-1; D might be TRBD2 (6 bases). Per the germline V gene, CDR1 is SQVTM and CDR2 is ANQGSEA. This CDR3 is 12 amino acids long. Trimming cost V 7 bases and J 4 bases, with 13 bases left between them. The CDR3 sequence is CSAIFGGETQYF. The CDR3 region has the DNA TGCAGCGCCATATTCGGGGGAGAGACCCAGTACTTC.

This chain connects TRBV29-1 to TRBJ1-1; TRBD1 matches 8 bases. The germline V gene has CDR1 SQVTM and CDR2 ANQGSEA. Germline trimming cut 4 bases from V and 4 bases from J; bases unmatched to any gene: 8. This CDR3 is built from 14 residues. CDR3 loop: CSVARGDRPTEAFF. The CDR3 nucleotides read TGCAGCGTTGCAAGGGGGGACAGGCCCACTGAAGCTTTCTTT.

This clonotype was observed a few times. V usage is TRBV14 and J usage is TRBJ2-1, with D uncertain. The germline CDR1 and CDR2 sequences are SGHDN and FVKESK. The CDR3 loop spans 16 amino acids. V gave up 4 bases and J gave up 2 bases, with 15 bases separating them. The CDR3 DNA sequence: TGTGCCAGCAGCCGCGCCCAGACATGGACCTACAATGAGCAGTTCTTC. Translating gives CASSRAQTWTYNEQFF. The full variable domain, rest sourced from reference TRBV14 and TRBJ2-1, is EAGVTQFPSHSVIEKGQTVTLRCDPISGHDNLYWYRRVMGKEIKFLLHFVKESKQDESGMPNNRFLAERTGGTYSTLKVQPAELEDSGVYFCASSRAQTWTYNEQFFGPGTRLTVL.

This sequence joins TRBV6-5 and TRBJ2-1; TRBD1 matches at 10 bases. Germline values: CDR1 MNHEY, CDR2 SVGAGI. The CDR3 spans 14 residues. The V and J ends lost 7 bases and 7 bases, in that order; junction bases with no gene match: 7. CDR3 protein: CASTRQGALNEQFF. The CDR3 DNA follows: TGTGCCAGCACCCGACAGGGGGCTCTGAATGAGCAGTTCTTC.